What follows describes a single T cell receptor (beta chain). The data are from a study of control samples from healthy donors and cancer patients. Clones were read by immunoSEQ multiplex PCR, and TCRdb kept only the in-frame ones, dropping some. The repertoire holds tens of thousands of clones, with nearly 85% as singletons. The CDR3 is 15 amino acids. Unmatched junction bases numbered 11, after V lost 3 bases and J lost 6 bases. Germline CDR1 DFQATT, CDR2 SNEGSKA (reference sequence). This receptor was taken from a man between 50 and 59 years old in good health. Sequenced material: blood. The genes are TRBV20-1 and TRBJ2-4; 7 bases fit TRBD2. The CDR3 bases are TGCAGTGCTAGTCCCTTGGCAGGGAGGGGAAACATTCAGTACTTC. Its protein is CSASPLAGRGNIQYF.